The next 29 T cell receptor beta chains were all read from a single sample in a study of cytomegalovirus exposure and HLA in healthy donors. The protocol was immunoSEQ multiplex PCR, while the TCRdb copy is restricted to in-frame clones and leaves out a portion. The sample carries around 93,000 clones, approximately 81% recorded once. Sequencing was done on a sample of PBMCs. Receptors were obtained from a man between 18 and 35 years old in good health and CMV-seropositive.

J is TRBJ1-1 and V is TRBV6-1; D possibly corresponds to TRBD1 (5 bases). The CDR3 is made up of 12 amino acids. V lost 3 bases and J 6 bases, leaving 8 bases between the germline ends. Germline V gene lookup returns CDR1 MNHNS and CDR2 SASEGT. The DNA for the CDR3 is TGTGCCAGCAGTGACAGGGTGGCTGAAGCTTTCTTT. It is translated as CASSDRVAEAFF.

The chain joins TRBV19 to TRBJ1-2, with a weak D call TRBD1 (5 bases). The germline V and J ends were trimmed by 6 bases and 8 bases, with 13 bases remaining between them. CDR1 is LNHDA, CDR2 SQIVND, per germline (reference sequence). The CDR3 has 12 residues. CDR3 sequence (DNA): TGTGCCAGTAGGGATAACAGGCGCGGCTACACCTTC. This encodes CASRDNRRGYTF.

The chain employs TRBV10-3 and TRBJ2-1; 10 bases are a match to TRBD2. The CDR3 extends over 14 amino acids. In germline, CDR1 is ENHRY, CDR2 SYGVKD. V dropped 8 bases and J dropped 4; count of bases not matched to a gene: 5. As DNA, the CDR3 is TGTGCCATCTCCGAGCGGGAGGGATACAATGAGCAGTTCTTC. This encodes CAISEREGYNEQFF.

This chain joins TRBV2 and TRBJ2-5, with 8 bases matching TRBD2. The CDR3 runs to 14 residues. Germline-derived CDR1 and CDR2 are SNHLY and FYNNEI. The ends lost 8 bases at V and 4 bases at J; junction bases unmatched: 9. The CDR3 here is CASPGGPGVETQYF. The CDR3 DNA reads TGTGCCAGCCCGGGAGGGCCGGGGGTAGAGACCCAGTACTTC.

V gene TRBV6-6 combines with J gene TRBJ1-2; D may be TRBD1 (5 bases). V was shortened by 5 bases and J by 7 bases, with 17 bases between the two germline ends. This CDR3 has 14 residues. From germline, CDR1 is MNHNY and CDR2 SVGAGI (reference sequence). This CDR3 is CASSAQGGLSGYTF. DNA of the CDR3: TGTGCCAGCAGTGCCCAGGGTGGTCTCTCTGGCTACACCTTC.

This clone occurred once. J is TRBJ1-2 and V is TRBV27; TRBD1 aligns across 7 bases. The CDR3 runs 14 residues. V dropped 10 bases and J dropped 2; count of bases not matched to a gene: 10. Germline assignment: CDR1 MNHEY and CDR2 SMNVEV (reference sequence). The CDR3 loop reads CATKMDRMNYGYTF. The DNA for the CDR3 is TGTGCCACGAAGATGGACAGGATGAACTATGGCTACACCTTC.

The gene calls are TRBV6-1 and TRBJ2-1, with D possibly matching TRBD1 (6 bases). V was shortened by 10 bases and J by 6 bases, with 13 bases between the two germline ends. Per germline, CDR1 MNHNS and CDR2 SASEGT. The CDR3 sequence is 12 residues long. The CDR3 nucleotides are TGTGCCACTATGGACAGAGGCAATGAGCAGTTCTTC. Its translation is CATMDRGNEQFF.

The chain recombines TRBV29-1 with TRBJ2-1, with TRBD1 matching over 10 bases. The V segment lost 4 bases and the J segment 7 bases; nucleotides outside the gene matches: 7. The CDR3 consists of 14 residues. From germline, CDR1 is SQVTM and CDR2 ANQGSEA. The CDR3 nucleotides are TGCAGCGTTGTAGACAGGGGGCGCGTTAATGAGCAGTTCTTC. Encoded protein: CSVVDRGRVNEQFF.

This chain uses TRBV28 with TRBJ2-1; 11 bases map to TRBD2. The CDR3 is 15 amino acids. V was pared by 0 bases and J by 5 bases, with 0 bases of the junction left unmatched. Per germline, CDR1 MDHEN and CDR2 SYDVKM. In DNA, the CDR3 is TGTGCCAGCAGTTTATGGACTAGCGGGGACAATGAGCAGTTCTTC. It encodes CASSLWTSGDNEQFF.

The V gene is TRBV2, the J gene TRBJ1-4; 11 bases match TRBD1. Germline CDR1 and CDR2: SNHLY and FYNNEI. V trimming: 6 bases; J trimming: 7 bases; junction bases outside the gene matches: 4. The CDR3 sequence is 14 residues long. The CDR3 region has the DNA TGTGCCAGCAGGGGGACAGGGGGGAGTGAAAAACTGTTTTTT. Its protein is CASRGTGGSEKLFF.

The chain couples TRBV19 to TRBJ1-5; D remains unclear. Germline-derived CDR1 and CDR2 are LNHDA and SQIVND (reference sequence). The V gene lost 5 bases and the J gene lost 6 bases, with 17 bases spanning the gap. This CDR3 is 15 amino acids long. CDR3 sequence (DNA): TGTGCCAGTAGTTCAACTCGGTGGGCTGGTCAGCCCCAGCATTTT. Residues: CASSSTRWAGQPQHF.

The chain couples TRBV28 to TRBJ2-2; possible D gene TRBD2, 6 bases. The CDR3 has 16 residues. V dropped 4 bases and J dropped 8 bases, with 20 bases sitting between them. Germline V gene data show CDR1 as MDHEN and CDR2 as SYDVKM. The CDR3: CASSSPSDYPVGELFF. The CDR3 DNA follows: TGTGCCAGCAGTTCACCCTCGGACTACCCGGTGGGGGAGCTGTTTTTT.

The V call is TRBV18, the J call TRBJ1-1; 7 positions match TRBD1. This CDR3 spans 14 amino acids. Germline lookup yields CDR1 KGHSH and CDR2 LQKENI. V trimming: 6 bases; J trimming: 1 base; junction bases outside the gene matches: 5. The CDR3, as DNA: TGTGCCAGCTCGCAAGACAGGGCGAACACTGAAGCTTTCTTT. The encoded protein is CASSQDRANTEAFF.

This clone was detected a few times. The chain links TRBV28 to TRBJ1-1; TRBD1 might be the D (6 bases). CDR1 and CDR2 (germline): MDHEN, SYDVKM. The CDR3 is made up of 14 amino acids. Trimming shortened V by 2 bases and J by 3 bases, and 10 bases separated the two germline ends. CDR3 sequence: CASSLGGQHTEAFF. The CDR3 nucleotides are TGTGCCAGCAGTTTAGGCGGACAGCACACTGAAGCTTTCTTT.

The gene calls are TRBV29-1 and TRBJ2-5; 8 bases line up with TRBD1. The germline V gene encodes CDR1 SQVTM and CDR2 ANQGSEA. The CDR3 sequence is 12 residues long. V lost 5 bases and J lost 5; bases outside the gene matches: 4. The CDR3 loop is CSVMQGAETQYF. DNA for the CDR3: TGCAGCGTTATGCAGGGGGCGGAGACCCAGTACTTC.

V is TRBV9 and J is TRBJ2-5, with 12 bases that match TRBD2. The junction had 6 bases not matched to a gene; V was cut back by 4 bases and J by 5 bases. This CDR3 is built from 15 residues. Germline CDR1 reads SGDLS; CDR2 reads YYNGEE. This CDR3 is CASSTWTSGTETQYF. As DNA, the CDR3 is TGTGCCAGCAGCACGTGGACTAGCGGGACGGAGACCCAGTACTTC.

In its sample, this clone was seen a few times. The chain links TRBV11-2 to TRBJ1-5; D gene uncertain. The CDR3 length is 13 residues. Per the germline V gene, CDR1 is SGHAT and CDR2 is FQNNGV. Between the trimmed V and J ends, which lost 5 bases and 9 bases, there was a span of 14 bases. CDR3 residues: CASSPAGAGPQHF. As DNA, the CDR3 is TGTGCCAGCAGCCCAGCGGGTGCTGGGCCCCAGCATTTT.

The DNA of the CDR3 is TGTGCCAGCAGCTTCAGGGGGCCTGGGGCCAACGTCCTGACTTTC. Its protein product is CASSFRGPGANVLTF. The chain uses TRBV7-8 and TRBJ2-6, with TRBD1 matching 8 bases. The CDR3 has 15 amino acids. The V gene's germline CDR1 is SGHVS and CDR2 FQNEAQ. The J segment lost 2 bases and the V segment lost 3 bases, leaving 0 bases of the junction unmatched.

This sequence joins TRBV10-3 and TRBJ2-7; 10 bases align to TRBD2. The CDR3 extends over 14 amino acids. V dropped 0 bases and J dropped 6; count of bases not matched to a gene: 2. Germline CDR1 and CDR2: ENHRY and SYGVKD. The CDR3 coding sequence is TGTGCCATCAGTGAGTCGCCTAGCGGGAGCGAGCAGTACGTC. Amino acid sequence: CAISESPSGSEQYV.

The CDR3 DNA follows: TGTGCCAGCAGTTGGGCAGGGGGAAAAAATGAGCAGTTCTTC. This gives the protein CASSWAGGKNEQFF. The chain employs TRBV27 and TRBJ2-1; 7 nucleotides align to TRBD1. Germline lookup yields CDR1 MNHEY and CDR2 SMNVEV (reference sequence). The trim removed 4 bases at V and 7 bases at J, leaving 7 bases unmatched. The CDR3 is made up of 14 amino acids.

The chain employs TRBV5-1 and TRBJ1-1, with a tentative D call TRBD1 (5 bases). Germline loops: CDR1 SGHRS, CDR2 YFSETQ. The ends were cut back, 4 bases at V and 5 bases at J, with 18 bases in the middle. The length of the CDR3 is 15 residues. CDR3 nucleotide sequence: TGCGCCAGCAGCCTGGAATGGACCCGGGGGACTGAAGCTTTCTTT. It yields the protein CASSLEWTRGTEAFF.

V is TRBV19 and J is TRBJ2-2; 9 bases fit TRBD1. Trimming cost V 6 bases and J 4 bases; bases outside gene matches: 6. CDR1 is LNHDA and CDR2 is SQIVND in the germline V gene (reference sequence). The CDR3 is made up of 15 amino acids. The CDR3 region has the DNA TGTGCCAGTAGATTGGGACAGGGAGGCACCGGGGAGCTGTTTTTT. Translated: CASRLGQGGTGELFF.

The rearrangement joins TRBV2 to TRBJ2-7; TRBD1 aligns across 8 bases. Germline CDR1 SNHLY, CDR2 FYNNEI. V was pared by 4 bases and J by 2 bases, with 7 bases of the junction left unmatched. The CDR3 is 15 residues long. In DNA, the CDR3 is TGTGCCAGCAGTGTGGGGGGACAGGAACCCTACGAGCAGTACGTC. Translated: CASSVGGQEPYEQYV.

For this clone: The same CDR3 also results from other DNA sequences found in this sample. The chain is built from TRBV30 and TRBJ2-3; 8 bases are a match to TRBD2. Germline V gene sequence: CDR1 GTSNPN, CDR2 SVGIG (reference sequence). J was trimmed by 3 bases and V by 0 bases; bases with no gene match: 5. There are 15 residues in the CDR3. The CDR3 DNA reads TGTGCCTGGAGTGTCCAAGCGGGAGTTACAGATACGCAGTATTTT. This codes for CAWSVQAGVTDTQYF.

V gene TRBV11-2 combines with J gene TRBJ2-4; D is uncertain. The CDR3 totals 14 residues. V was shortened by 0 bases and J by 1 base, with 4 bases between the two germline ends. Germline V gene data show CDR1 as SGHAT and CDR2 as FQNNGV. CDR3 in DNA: TGTGCCAGCAGCTTAGACAGGGCCAAAAACATTCAGTACTTC. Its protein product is CASSLDRAKNIQYF.

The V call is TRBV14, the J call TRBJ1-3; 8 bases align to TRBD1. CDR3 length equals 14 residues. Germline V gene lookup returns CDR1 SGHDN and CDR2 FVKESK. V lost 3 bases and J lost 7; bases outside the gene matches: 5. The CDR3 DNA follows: TGTGCCAGCAGCCACGGGACAGGTGGTAACACCATATATTTT. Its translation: CASSHGTGGNTIYF.

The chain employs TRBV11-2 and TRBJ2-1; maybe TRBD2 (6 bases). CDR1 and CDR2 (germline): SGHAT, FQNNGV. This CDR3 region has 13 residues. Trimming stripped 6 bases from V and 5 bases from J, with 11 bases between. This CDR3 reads CASRGGVDNEQFF. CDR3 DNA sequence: TGTGCCAGCAGGGGGGGAGTGGACAATGAGCAGTTCTTC.

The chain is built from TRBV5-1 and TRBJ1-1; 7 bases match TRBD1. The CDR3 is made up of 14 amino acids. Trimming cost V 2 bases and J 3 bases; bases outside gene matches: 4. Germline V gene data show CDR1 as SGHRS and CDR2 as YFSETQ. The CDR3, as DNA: TGCGCCAGCAGCTTCTGGACAGGTCACACTGAAGCTTTCTTT. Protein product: CASSFWTGHTEAFF. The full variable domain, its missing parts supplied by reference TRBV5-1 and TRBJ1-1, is KAGVTQTPRYLIKTRGQQVTLSCSPISGHRSVSWYQQTPGQGLQFLFEYFSETQRNKGNFPGRFSGRQFSNSRSEMNVSTLELGDSALYLCASSFWTGHTEAFFGQGTRLTVV.

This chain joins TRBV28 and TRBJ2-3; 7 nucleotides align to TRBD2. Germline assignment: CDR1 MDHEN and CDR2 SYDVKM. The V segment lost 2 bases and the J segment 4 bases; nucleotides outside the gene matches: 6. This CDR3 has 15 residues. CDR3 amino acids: CASSLAGESPDTQYF. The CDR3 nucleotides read TGTGCCAGCAGTTTAGCGGGAGAGTCCCCAGATACGCAGTATTTT. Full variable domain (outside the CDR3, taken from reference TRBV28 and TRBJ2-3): DVKVTQSSRYLVKRTGEKVFLECVQDMDHENMFWYRQDPGLGLRLIYFSYDVKMKEKGDIPEGYSVSREKKERFSLILESASTNQTSMYLCASSLAGESPDTQYFGPGTRLTVL.